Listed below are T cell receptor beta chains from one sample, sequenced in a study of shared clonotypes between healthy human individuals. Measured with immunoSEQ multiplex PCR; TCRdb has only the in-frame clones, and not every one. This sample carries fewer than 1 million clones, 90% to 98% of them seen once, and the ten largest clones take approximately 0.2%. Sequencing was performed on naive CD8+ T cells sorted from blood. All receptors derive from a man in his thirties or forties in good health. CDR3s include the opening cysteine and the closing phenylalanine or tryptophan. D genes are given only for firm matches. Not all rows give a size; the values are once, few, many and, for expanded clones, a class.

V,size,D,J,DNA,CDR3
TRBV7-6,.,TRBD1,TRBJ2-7,TGTGCCAGCAGCCCAGTCCCAGGGGGCTCCTACGAGCAGTACTTC,CASSPVPGGSYEQYF
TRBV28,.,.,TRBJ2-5,TGTGCCAGCAGTTTAGAGGTAACCCAAGAGACCCAGTACTTC,CASSLEVTQETQYF
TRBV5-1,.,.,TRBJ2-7,TGCGCCAGCAGCTTGGAGCAGGGTGGCGAGCAGTACTTC,CASSLEQGGEQYF
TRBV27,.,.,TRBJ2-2,TGTGCCAGCAGTACATCCCGGCTTAACACCGGGGAGCTGTTTTTT,CASSTSRLNTGELFF
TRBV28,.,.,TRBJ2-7,TGTGCCAGCAGTTTAGAACAGGGTGAACCCTACGAGCAGTACTTC,CASSLEQGEPYEQYF
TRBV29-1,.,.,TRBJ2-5,TGCAGCGTTGAAGATCTCACTTCGACTAGGACTCAAGAGACCCAGTACTTC,CSVEDLTSTRTQETQYF
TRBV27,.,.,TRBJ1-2,TGTGCCAGCAGTTCCTTCGGGTCGAACTATGGCTACACCTTC,CASSSFGSNYGYTF
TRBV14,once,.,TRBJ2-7,TGTGCCAGCAGCCATATCCACGAGCAGTACTTC,CASSHIHEQYF
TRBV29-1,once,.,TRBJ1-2,TGCAGCGTTGAGAACAGGGCTGGCTACACCTTC,CSVENRAGYTF
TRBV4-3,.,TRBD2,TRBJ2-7,TGCGCCAGCAGCCAAGAACTAGCGGGAAGGATGGGGGAGCAGTACTTC,CASSQELAGRMGEQYF
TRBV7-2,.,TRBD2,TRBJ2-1,TGTGCCAGCAGCCCCGGGACTAGCGGGAATGAGCAGTTCTTC,CASSPGTSGNEQFF
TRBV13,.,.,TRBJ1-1,TGTGCCAGCAGCATGGGGGTTTTGGGCACTGAAGCTTTCTTT,CASSMGVLGTEAFF
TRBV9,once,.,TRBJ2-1,TGTGCCAGCAGCGTAGCCGGTGGCAATGAGCAGTTCTTC,CASSVAGGNEQFF
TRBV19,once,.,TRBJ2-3,TGTGCCAGTAGTATCGCTAGCACAGATACGCAGTATTTT,CASSIASTDTQYF
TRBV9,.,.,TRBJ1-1,TGTGCCAGCAGCCCCCAACAGGGTGCTTTCTTT,CASSPQQGAFF
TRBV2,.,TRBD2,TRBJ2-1,TGTGCCAGCAGGGGGACCGGGACTAGCGGGAGAGGGGAGCAGTTCTTC,CASRGTGTSGRGEQFF
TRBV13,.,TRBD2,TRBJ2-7,TGTGCCAGCAGCTCGGGACTAGCGGGAGTAGTCGAGCAGTACTTC,CASSSGLAGVVEQYF
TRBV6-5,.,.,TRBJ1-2,TGTGCCAGCAGTCTAAAGGACGGAACCCATGGCTACACCTTC,CASSLKDGTHGYTF
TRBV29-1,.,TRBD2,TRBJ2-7,TGCAGCGTTTTTGGGACTAGCGGGAGTCGAGTTGACTCCTACGAGCAGTACTTC,CSVFGTSGSRVDSYEQYF
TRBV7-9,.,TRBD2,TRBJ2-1,TGTGCCAGCAGCTCCCTAGCGGGAGTATGGCTCGATGAGCAGTTCTTC,CASSSLAGVWLDEQFF
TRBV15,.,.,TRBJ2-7,TGTGCCACCAGCAGTTCCAGCGGACCTTTGCGGGAGCAGTACTTC,CATSSSSGPLREQYF
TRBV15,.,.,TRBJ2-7,TGTGCCACCAGCAAAGGGACCTACGAGCAGTACTTC,CATSKGTYEQYF
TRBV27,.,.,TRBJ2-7,TGTGCCAGCAGTCCACGGAGCTCCTACGAGCAGTACTTC,CASSPRSSYEQYF
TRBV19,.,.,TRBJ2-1,TGTGCCAGTAGTATATTGGGGAACGGGATTAATGAGCAGTTCTTC,CASSILGNGINEQFF
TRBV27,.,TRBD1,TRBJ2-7,TGTGCCAGCAGTTTAAGAGACAGGGGAGGCGAGCAGTACTTC,CASSLRDRGGEQYF
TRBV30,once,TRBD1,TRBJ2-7,TGTGCCTGGAGTGTGGGTTTGGACAGGCCAACCTACGAGCAGTACTTC,CAWSVGLDRPTYEQYF
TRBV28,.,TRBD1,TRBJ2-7,TGTGCCAGCGAAAGACAGGGTCTCTCCTACGAGCAGTACTTC,CASERQGLSYEQYF
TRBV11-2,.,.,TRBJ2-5,TGTGCCAGCAGCTTAGATTGGTCCTACCAAGAGACCCAGTACTTC,CASSLDWSYQETQYF